This is a list of T cell receptor beta chains from one sample in a study of cytomegalovirus exposure and HLA in healthy donors. Only in-frame clones appear in the TCRdb table, and some are missing; sequencing was by immunoSEQ multiplex PCR. The repertoire holds about 160,000 clones, with 71% as singletons. Sequencing was performed on PBMCs. These TCRs come from a woman aged 30 to 39 in good health and CMV-seronegative. Each CDR3 is given with its conserved first and last residue. D genes are given only for firm matches. Part of the rows lack a size; the others show once, few, many or a class for expanded clones.

D gene	V gene	clone size	J gene	CDR3 protein	CDR3 DNA
-	TRBV5-6	-	TRBJ2-7	CASSGHGLTYEQYF	TGTGCCAGCAGCGGGCACGGACTAACCTACGAGCAGTACTTC
-	TRBV2	-	TRBJ2-7	CASNAGSYEQYF	TGTGCCAGCAACGCGGGATCCTACGAGCAGTACTTC
-	TRBV5-1	-	TRBJ2-7	CASSLGSSYEQCF	TGCGCCAGCAGCTTGGGGAGCTCCTACGAGCAGTGCTTC
-	TRBV28	-	TRBJ1-1	CASSLGGVNTEAFF	TGTGCCAGCAGTTTGGGCGGGGTGAACACTGAAGCTTTCTTT
TRBD2	TRBV10-2	-	TRBJ2-1	CASSEGTSGNEQFF	TGCGCCAGCAGTGAGGGGACTAGCGGGAACGAGCAGTTCTTC
-	TRBV19	-	TRBJ1-5	CASSLTGNQPQHF	TGTGCCAGTAGCCTCACAGGGAATCAGCCCCAGCATTTT
TRBD1	TRBV7-9	few	TRBJ1-2	CASSYSTGANYGYTF	TGTGCCAGCAGCTACTCGACAGGGGCTAACTATGGCTACACCTTC
-	TRBV28	-	TRBJ2-7	CASRTLGVTYEQYF	TGTGCCAGCAGGACCCTAGGGGTTACCTACGAGCAGTACTTC
-	TRBV28	-	TRBJ2-5	CASRTSGNGETQYF	TGTGCCAGCAGAACCTCAGGGAACGGGGAGACCCAGTACTTC
TRBD1	TRBV6-5	-	TRBJ2-5	CASSYRDREAQYF	TGTGCCAGCAGTTACAGGGACAGGGAGGCCCAGTACTTC
TRBD2	TRBV4-1	few	TRBJ2-1	CASSQGAGGSTEQFF	TGCGCCAGCAGCCAAGGGGCGGGAGGGAGTACTGAGCAGTTCTTC
-	TRBV28	-	TRBJ1-3	CASSASGTPEVLSGNTIYF	TGTGCCAGCAGCGCCTCCGGGACACCTGAGGTCCTCTCTGGAAACACCATATATTTT
TRBD1	TRBV7-2	once	TRBJ1-4	CASSPDRGNEKLFF	TGTGCCAGCAGCCCCGACAGGGGTAATGAAAAACTGTTTTTT
TRBD2	TRBV5-4	few	TRBJ2-7	CASSQSSGSAYEQYF	TGTGCCAGCAGCCAAAGTAGCGGGAGCGCCTACGAGCAGTACTTC
TRBD2	TRBV7-6	-	TRBJ2-7	CASSFGRGDSYEQYF	TGTGCCAGCAGCTTCGGTCGGGGGGATTCCTACGAGCAGTACTTC
TRBD2	TRBV7-9	-	TRBJ2-3	CASSLGRDYYTDTQYF	TGTGCCAGCAGCTTAGGTAGGGACTACTACACAGATACGCAGTATTTT
-	TRBV19	-	TRBJ1-2	CASIWGQDNYGYTF	TGTGCCAGTATCTGGGGCCAGGATAACTATGGCTACACCTTC
TRBD1	TRBV6-1	-	TRBJ1-3	CASSEAEGQGGNTIYF	TGTGCCAGCAGTGAAGCGGAGGGACAGGGTGGAAACACCATATATTTT
-	TRBV14	-	TRBJ2-3	CASSQEASYLITDTQYF	TGTGCCAGCAGCCAAGAGGCCAGTTATCTCATCACAGATACGCAGTATTTT
-	TRBV7-9	few	TRBJ2-1	CASSPQGKQFF	TGTGCCAGCAGCCCCCAGGGGAAGCAGTTCTTC
-	TRBV9	few	TRBJ2-3	CASSVYGSTDTQYF	TGTGCCAGCAGCGTCTACGGTAGCACAGATACGCAGTATTTT
-	TRBV15	-	TRBJ2-7	CATSRQTADEQYF	TGTGCCACCAGCAGACAGACCGCGGACGAGCAGTACTTC
-	TRBV2	few	TRBJ1-2	CASSERQNYGYTF	TGTGCCAGCAGTGAAAGACAAAACTATGGCTACACCTTC
-	TRBV7-6	-	TRBJ1-3	CASSSLDSGNTIYF	TGTGCCAGCAGCTCGCTAGACTCTGGAAACACCATATATTTT
TRBD1	TRBV19	-	TRBJ1-2	CASSIGGQGNRGYTF	TGTGCCAGTAGTATAGGAGGACAGGGGAACCGTGGCTACACCTTC
-	TRBV5-1	-	TRBJ1-4	CASSWSATNEKLFF	TGCGCCAGCAGCTGGAGTGCAACTAATGAAAAACTGTTTTTT
-	TRBV29-1	few	TRBJ1-1	CSVESYDTEAFF	TGCAGCGTTGAGTCCTACGACACTGAAGCTTTCTTT
-	TRBV7-6	few	TRBJ2-5	CASSSPGHNQETQYF	TGTGCCAGCAGCTCTCCGGGACACAACCAAGAGACCCAGTACTTC
TRBD1	TRBV7-3	-	TRBJ2-1	CASSLDRENEQFF	TGTGCCAGCAGCTTGGACAGGGAAAATGAGCAGTTCTTC
TRBD1	TRBV5-4	-	TRBJ1-1	CASSLTGADTEAFF	TGTGCCAGCAGCTTAACAGGGGCGGACACTGAAGCTTTCTTT
-	TRBV7-9	once	TRBJ1-1	CASSPRGTEAFF	TGTGCCAGCAGCCCGCGAGGGACTGAAGCTTTCTTT
TRBD1	TRBV4-2	-	TRBJ2-2	CASSQLTGNGGELFF	TGTGCCAGCAGCCAATTGACAGGGAACGGCGGGGAGCTGTTTTTT
-	TRBV6-5	-	TRBJ2-7	CASSRLGQYEQYF	TGTGCCAGCAGTCGCCTGGGCCAGTACGAGCAGTACTTC
-	TRBV4-3	few	TRBJ1-6	CASSQEGGTSPLHF	TGCGCCAGCAGCCAAGAGGGGGGGACTTCACCCCTCCACTTT
-	TRBV7-9	-	TRBJ2-7	CSSSVGPNEQYF	TGTTCCAGCAGCGTGGGCCCTAACGAGCAGTACTTC
-	TRBV4-2	-	TRBJ1-1	CASSQDMRTEAFF	TGTGCCAGCAGCCAAGATATGAGGACTGAAGCTTTCTTT
-	TRBV13	-	TRBJ2-7	CASSRNIHEQYF	TGTGCCAGCAGCCGTAACATCCACGAGCAGTACTTC
TRBD2	TRBV5-1	few	TRBJ2-7	CASSLPPSGGQYEQYF	TGCGCCAGCAGCTTACCACCGAGCGGGGGCCAGTACGAGCAGTACTTC
-	TRBV2	few	TRBJ2-1	CASDMRALSYNEQFF	TGTGCCAGCGATATGAGGGCACTCTCCTACAATGAGCAGTTCTTC
-	TRBV7-6	-	TRBJ2-7	CASSPGESYEQYF	TGTGCCAGCAGCCCAGGGGAATCCTACGAGCAGTACTTC
-	TRBV4-1	-	TRBJ1-1	CASSQGRTEAFF	TGCGCCAGCAGCCAAGGGAGGACCGAAGCTTTCTTT